Listed below are T cell receptor beta chains from one sample, sequenced in a study of blood T cell repertoires in COVID-19. Sequencing used immunoSEQ multiplex PCR; TCRdb keeps in-frame clones, though not all of them. The repertoire holds about 160,000 clones, with about 81% as singletons. The specimen sequenced was peripheral blood. These receptors were obtained from a human donor in a cohort sampled during active COVID-19. Both conserved end residues are part of each CDR3. D genes are given only for firm matches. A clone size is listed for some rows: how often the clone was seen (once, few, many), or a class if it is expanded.

>TRBD1|TRBJ2-5|-|TRBV10-3|16
TGTGCCATCAGTAACAATCCGATGGGACAGCAAGAGACCCAGTACTTC
CAISNNPMGQQETQYF
>TRBD2|TRBJ2-1|-|TRBV20-1|15
TGCAGTGCTAGTATAGCGGGGGGCTCCTACAATGAGCAGTTCTTC
CSASIAGGSYNEQFF
>TRBD2|TRBJ2-1|-|TRBV7-2|18
TGTGCCAGCAGCCCCCCAGGTCGGGCGGGAGGATTATACAATGAGCAGTTCTTC
CASSPPGRAGGLYNEQFF
>-|TRBJ2-1|-|TRBV4-1|15
TGCGCCAGCAGCCTTCCTCGACAGTCCTACAATGAGCAGTTCTTC
CASSLPRQSYNEQFF
>-|TRBJ1-1|-|TRBV9|14
TGTGCCAGCAGCGCGGACAGTAGTAACACTGAAGCTTTCTTT
CASSADSSNTEAFF
>TRBD1|TRBJ1-6|-|TRBV27|16
TGTGCCAGCAGTACCTGGACAGGGGAGCCTAATTCACCCCTCCACTTT
CASSTWTGEPNSPLHF
>TRBD1|TRBJ2-7|few|TRBV27|16
TGTGCCAGCAGTATCCCCCCGGGACAGGGCGCCTACGAGCAGTACTTC
CASSIPPGQGAYEQYF
>-|TRBJ2-5|-|TRBV5-1|15
TGCGCCAGCAGCTTGGGTCAGGGGAGCTTAGAGACCCAGTACTTC
CASSLGQGSLETQYF
>-|TRBJ1-1|few|TRBV19|17
TGTGCCAGTAGTATAGCCCCGCCCGGTCCACGCCCCTCTGAAGCTTTCTTT
CASSIAPPGPRPSEAFF
>-|TRBJ2-1|-|TRBV10-1|18
TGCGCCAGCATGCCACCGCTTGGGGGGGGCGGAGCTCACAATGAGCAGTTCTTC
CASMPPLGGGGAHNEQFF
>TRBD1|TRBJ2-5|-|TRBV7-9|15
TGTGCCAGCAGCTTAGAACAGGGGGACGGAGAGACCCAGTACTTC
CASSLEQGDGETQYF
>-|TRBJ1-5|few|TRBV19|17
TGTGCCAGTAGTAAGGGCTGGGCAGGGCCCTTGGATCAGCCCCAGCATTTT
CASSKGWAGPLDQPQHF
>-|TRBJ2-3|-|TRBV3-1/TRBV3-2|14
TGTGCCAGCACCCAGGCAGGGGGCACAGATACGCAGTATTTT
CASTQAGGTDTQYF
>-|TRBJ1-5|-|TRBV5-1|16
TGCGCCAGCAGCTTGGGGGGCAGGGCCAGCAATCAGCCCCAGCATTTT
CASSLGGRASNQPQHF
>-|TRBJ2-5|-|TRBV6-2/TRBV6-3|14
TGTGCCAGCAGCAAGACGGGATGGGCAGAGACCCAGTACTTC
CASSKTGWAETQYF
>TRBD1|TRBJ1-6|-|TRBV5-4|15
TGTGCCAGCAGGCAAACCGGGACAGGGGGTTCACCCCTCCACTTT
CASRQTGTGGSPLHF
>TRBD2|TRBJ2-1|-|TRBV5-1|15
TGCGCCAGCTCCGCGGGGGGGTCCTCCTACAATGAGCAGTTCTTC
CASSAGGSSYNEQFF
>-|TRBJ1-2|-|TRBV18|14
TGTGCCAGCTCCCGAGATCATGGGCGTTATGGCTACACCTTC
CASSRDHGRYGYTF
>TRBD1|TRBJ2-7|-|TRBV10-3|13
TGTGCCATCAGTGCGGGACAGGCCTACGAGCAGTACTTC
CAISAGQAYEQYF
>-|TRBJ1-2|-|TRBV6-2/TRBV6-3|13
TGTGCCAGCAGTTACCCAGTTAACTATGGCTACACCTTC
CASSYPVNYGYTF
>TRBD1|TRBJ2-2|-|TRBV3-1/TRBV3-2|15
TGTGCCAGCAGCCAGCGACAGGGGATCACCGGGGAGCTGTTTTTT
CASSQRQGITGELFF
>TRBD2|TRBJ2-7|once|TRBV23-1|15
TGCGCCAGCAGTCAGCCCGGGACTAGTTTCTACGAGCAGTACTTC
CASSQPGTSFYEQYF
>TRBD2|TRBJ2-1|-|TRBV7-8|14
TGTGCCAGCACCGCCGGGACTAGCGGCAATGAGCAGTTCTTC
CASTAGTSGNEQFF
>-|TRBJ2-3|-|TRBV5-8|17
TGTGCCAGCAGCTTGGGACAGATCGGAACTAGCACAGATACGCAGTATTTT
CASSLGQIGTSTDTQYF
>TRBD2|TRBJ2-3|few|TRBV7-2|17
TGTGCCAGCAGCTTAGATCGGCCACTAGCGGGGCCAGATACGCAGTATTTT
CASSLDRPLAGPDTQYF
>-|TRBJ2-7|-|TRBV5-1|16
TGCGCCAGCAGCCCGGAGGGCAAACGGAGCTCCTACGAGCAGTACTTC
CASSPEGKRSSYEQYF
>-|TRBJ2-2|-|TRBV5-5|14
TGTGCCAGCAGCTTAGGGGGAGGGACCGGGGAGCTGTTTTTT
CASSLGGGTGELFF
>-|TRBJ2-4|once|TRBV11-2|16
TGTGCCAGCAGCCCGGCAGGATCCTTAGCCAAAAACATTCAGTACTTC
CASSPAGSLAKNIQYF
>-|TRBJ2-5|few|TRBV30|11
TGTGCCTGGAGTGCTGCCGGGACCCAGTACTTC
CAWSAAGTQYF
>-|TRBJ2-3|-|TRBV4-3|15
TGCGCCAGCAGCCAAGACAGTAAGGGAGCTGGGACGCAGTATTTT
CASSQDSKGAGTQYF
>-|TRBJ2-5|-|TRBV7-3|15
TGTGCCAGCAGCTCTGGGGGCGGGCACGGGGAGACCCAGTACTTC
CASSSGGGHGETQYF
>TRBD1|TRBJ2-3|-|TRBV5-1|15
TGCGCCAGCCGTTCCGGGACAGGGTTCACAGATACGCAGTATTTT
CASRSGTGFTDTQYF
>-|TRBJ1-6|-|TRBV28|15
TGTGCCAGCAGTCTCGGGGAGGCTTATAATTCACCCCTCCACTTT
CASSLGEAYNSPLHF
>-|TRBJ2-3|-|TRBV25-1|15
TGTGCCAGCAGTGATCCGGGACTGTACACAGATACGCAGTATTTT
CASSDPGLYTDTQYF
>-|TRBJ1-4|-|TRBV9|15
TGTGCCAGCAGCGTAGAGGGCAGGGCGGGGGAAAAACTGTTTTTT
CASSVEGRAGEKLFF
>TRBD1|TRBJ2-2|-|TRBV15|23
TGTGCCACCAGCAGAACCCTGACAGGGGGCCCCCCTAGAGAGGGGGATCAAGCCGGGGAGCTGTTTTTT
CATSRTLTGGPPREGDQAGELFF
>-|TRBJ2-7|once|TRBV19|11
TGTGCCAGTAGTCAGGGATACGAGCAGTACTTC
CASSQGYEQYF
>TRBD2|TRBJ2-3|once|TRBV10-1|15
TGCGCCAGCAGTGATGGGGGAGCGGGGACAGATACGCAGTATTTT
CASSDGGAGTDTQYF
>TRBD1|TRBJ2-5|-|TRBV10-3|14
TGTGCCATCAGTGAGCCGACAGGGGAAGAGACCCAGTACTTC
CAISEPTGEETQYF
>TRBD1|TRBJ1-1|-|TRBV27|17
TGTGCCAGCAGCCAACCAACAGACAGGGCTACGAACACTGAAGCTTTCTTT
CASSQPTDRATNTEAFF